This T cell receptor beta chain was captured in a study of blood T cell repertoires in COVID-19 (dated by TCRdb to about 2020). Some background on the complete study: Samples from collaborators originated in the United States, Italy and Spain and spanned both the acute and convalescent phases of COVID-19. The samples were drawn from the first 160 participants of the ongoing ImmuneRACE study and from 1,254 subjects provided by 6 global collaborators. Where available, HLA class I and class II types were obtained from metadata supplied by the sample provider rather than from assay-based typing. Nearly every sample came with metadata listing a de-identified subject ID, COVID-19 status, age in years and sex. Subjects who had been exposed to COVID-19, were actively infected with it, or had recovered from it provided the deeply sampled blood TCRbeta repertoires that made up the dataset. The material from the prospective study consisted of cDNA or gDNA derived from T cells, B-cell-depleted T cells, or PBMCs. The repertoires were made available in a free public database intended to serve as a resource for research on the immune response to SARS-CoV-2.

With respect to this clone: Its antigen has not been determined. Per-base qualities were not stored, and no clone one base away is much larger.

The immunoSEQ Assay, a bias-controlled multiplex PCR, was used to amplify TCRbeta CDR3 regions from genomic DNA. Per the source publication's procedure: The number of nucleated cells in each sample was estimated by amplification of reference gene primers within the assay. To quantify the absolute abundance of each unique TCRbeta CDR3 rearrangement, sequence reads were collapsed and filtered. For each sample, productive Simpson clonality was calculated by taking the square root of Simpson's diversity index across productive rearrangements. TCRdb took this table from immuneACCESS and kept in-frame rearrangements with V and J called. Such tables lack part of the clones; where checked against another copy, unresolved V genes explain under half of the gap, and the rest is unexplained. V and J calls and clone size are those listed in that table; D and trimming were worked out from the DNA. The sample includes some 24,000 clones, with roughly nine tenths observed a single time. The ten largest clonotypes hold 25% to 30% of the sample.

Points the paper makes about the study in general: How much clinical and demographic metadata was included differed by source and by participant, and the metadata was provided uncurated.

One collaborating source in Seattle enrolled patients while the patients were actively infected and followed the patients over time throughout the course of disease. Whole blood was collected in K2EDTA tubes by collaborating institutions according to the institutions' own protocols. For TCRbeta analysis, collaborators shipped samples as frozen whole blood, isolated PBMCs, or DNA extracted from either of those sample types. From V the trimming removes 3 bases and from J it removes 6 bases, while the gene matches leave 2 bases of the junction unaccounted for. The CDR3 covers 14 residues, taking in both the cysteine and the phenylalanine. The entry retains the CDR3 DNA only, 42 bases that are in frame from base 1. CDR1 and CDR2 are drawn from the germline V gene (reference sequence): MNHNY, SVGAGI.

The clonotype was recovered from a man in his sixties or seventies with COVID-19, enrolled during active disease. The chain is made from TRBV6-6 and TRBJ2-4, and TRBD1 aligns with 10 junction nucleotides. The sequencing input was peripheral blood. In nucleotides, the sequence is TGTGCCAGCAGTTATGGGGACAGGGGAAACATTCAGTACTTC. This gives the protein CASSYGDRGNIQYF.